This entry concerns a single T cell receptor (beta chain). Between the trimmed V and J ends, which lost 6 bases and 8 bases, there was a span of 19 bases. The CDR3 has 15 amino acids. CDR1 and CDR2 (germline): LNHDA, SQIVND (reference sequence). It was at deep level that the assay was run. This table comes from immunoSEQ multiplex PCR, and its TCRdb copy is limited to in-frame clones, with some not included. Of over 2 million clones detected, 95% appear once; the ten largest clones hold 0.13%. Healthy HIV-negative adults with no recent acute infections or vaccinations were recruited as donors. All the donors were Caucasian adults who lived in Nashville, Tennessee. This record comes from a study of shared clonotypes between healthy human individuals.

Sequencing was done on a sample of naive CD4+ T cells sorted from blood. Subset here: CD45RA+ positively selected. The V call is TRBV19, the J call TRBJ1-4; D call uncertain. This sequence originates from a man aged 18 to 30 in good health. As DNA, the CDR3 is TGTGCCAGTAGATCAAGGCTCCTGCCTTTGGAAAAACTGTTTTTT. It encodes CASRSRLLPLEKLFF.